The entry below describes one TCR beta chain. V was cut by 2 bases and J by 0 bases, with 8 bases left in between. The CDR3 extends over 15 amino acids. In germline, CDR1 is SGHRS, CDR2 YFSETQ. The data stem from a study of blood T cell repertoires in COVID-19. The wider study: Spain, Italy and the United States supplied samples that represented acute and convalescent COVID-19. Nucleic acid was either cDNA or gDNA, and it came from T cells, B-cell-depleted T cells, or PBMCs.

As originally analysed: From reference gene primer amplification, estimates of nucleated cell counts were derived. Assay used: immunoSEQ multiplex PCR; TCRdb lists only in-frame clones, some missing. V and J calls and clone size are copied from that table; D and trimming were computed from the DNA. The sample lists about 110,000 clones, 80% to 85% seen once, with over 4% in the top ten. This TCR came from a human donor in a cohort sampled during active COVID-19. The sequenced material came from peripheral blood. This rearrangement joins TRBV5-1 to TRBJ1-4, with D possibly TRBD1 on 5 matching bases. The CDR3 sequence is CASSFRGATNEKLFF. CDR3 bases: TGCGCCAGCAGCTTTCGGGGGGCAACTAATGAAAAACTGTTTTTT.